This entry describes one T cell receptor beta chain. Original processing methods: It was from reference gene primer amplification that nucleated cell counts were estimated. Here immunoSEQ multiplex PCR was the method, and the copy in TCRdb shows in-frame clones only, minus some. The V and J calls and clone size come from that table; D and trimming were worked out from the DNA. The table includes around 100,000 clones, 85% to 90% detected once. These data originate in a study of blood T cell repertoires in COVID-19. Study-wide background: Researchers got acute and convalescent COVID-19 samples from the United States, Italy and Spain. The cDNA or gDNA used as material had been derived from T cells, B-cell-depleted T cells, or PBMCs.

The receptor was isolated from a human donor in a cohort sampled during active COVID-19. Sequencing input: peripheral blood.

Written as DNA, the CDR3 is TGTGCCAGTAGTATATCAGGTGTGGGGCACCAGAACACTGAAGCTTTCTTT. Translation: CASSISGVGHQNTEAFF. This rearrangement joins TRBV19 to TRBJ1-1; tentative D call: TRBD1 (5 bases). Trimming removed 2 bases at V and 1 base at J, with 17 bases between. The CDR3 totals 17 residues. Per germline, CDR1 LNHDA and CDR2 SQIVND (reference sequence).